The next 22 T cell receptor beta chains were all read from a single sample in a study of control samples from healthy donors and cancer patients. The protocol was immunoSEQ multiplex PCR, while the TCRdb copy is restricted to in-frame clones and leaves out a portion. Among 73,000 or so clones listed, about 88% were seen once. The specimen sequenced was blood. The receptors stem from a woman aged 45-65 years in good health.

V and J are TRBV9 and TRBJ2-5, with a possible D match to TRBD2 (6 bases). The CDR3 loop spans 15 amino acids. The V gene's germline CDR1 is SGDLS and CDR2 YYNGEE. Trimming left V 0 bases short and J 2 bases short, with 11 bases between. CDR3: CASSVELAEQETQYF. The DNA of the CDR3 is TGTGCCAGCAGCGTAGAACTAGCCGAACAAGAGACCCAGTACTTC. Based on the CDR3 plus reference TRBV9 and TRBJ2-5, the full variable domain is DSGVTQTPKHLITATGQRVTLRCSPRSGDLSVYWYQQSLDQGLQFLIQYYNGEERAKGNILERFSAQQFPDLHSELNLSSLELGDSALYFCASSVELAEQETQYFGPGTRLLVL.

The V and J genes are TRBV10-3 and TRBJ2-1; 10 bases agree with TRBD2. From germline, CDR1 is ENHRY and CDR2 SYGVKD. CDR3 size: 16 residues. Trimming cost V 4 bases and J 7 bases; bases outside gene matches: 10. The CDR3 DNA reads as TGTGCCATCAGTGGGGCCCTAGCGGGAGCAGGAAATGAGCAGTTCTTC. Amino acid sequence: CAISGALAGAGNEQFF.

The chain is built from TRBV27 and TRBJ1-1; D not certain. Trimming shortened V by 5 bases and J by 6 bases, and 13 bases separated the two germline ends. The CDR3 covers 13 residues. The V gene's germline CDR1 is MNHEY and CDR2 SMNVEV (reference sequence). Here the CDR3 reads CASSPGNRAEAFF. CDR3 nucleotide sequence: TGTGCCAGCAGTCCGGGGAATCGCGCTGAAGCTTTCTTT.

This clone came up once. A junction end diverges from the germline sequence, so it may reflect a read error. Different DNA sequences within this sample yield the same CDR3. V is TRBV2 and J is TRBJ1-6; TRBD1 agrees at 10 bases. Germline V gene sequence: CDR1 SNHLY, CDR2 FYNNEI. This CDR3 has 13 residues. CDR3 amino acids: CASRDRGYSPLHF. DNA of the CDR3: TGTGCCAGCAGGGACAGGGGGTACTCACCCCTTCACTTT. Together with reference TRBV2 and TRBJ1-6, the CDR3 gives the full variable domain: EPEVTQTPSHQVTQMGQEVILRCVPISNHLYFYWYRQILGQKVEFLVSFYNNEISEKSEIFDDQFSVERPDGSNFTLKIRSTKLEDSAMYFCASRDRGYSPLHFGNGTRLTVT.

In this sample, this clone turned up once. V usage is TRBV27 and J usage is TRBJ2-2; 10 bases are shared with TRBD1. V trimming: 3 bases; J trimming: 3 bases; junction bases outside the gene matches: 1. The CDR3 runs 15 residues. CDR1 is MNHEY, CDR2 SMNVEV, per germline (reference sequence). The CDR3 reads CASSLDRGDTGELFF. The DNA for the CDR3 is TGTGCCAGCAGTTTGGACAGGGGGGACACCGGGGAGCTGTTTTTT.

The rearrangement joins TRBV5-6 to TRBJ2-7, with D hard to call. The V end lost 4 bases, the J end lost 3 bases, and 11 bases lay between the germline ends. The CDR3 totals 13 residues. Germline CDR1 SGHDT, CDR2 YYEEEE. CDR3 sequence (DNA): TGTGCCAGCAGCCCCGGACCGGTCTACGAGCAGTACTTC. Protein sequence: CASSPGPVYEQYF.

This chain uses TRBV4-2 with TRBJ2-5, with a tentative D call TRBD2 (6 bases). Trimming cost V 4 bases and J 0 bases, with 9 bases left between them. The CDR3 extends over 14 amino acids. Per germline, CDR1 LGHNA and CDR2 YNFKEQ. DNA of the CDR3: TGTGCCAGCAGCCCGAGCGGGCACCAAGAGACCCAGTACTTC. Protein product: CASSPSGHQETQYF.

The CDR3 loop reads CASSQEGNTNYGYTF. The CDR3 DNA reads as TGTGCCAGCAGCCAAGAAGGAAACACCAACTATGGCTACACCTTC. This chain uses TRBV4-2 with TRBJ1-2, with D uncertain. V lost 0 bases and J 2 bases, leaving 10 bases between the germline ends. Germline CDR1 is LGHNA and CDR2 is YNFKEQ. This CDR3 has 15 amino acids.

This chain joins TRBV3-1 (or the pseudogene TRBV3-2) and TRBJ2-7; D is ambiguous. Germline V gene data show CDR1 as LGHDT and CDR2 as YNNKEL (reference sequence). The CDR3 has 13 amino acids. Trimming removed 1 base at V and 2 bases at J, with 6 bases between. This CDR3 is CASSQGIPYEQYF. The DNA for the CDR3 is TGTGCCAGCAGCCAAGGGATCCCCTACGAGCAGTACTTC.

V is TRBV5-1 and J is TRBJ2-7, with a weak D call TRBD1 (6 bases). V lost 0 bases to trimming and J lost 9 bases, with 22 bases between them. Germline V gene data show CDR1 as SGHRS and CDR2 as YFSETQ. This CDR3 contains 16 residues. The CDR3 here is CASSLGSGRGLKGQYF. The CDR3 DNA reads TGCGCCAGCAGCTTGGGGTCCGGCAGGGGATTGAAGGGGCAGTACTTC.

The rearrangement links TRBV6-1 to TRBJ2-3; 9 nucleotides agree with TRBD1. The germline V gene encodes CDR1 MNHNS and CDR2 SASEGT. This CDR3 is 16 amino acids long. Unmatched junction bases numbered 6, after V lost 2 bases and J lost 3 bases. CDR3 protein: CASSEFRGQGTDTQYF. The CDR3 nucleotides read TGTGCCAGCAGTGAATTTAGGGGACAGGGTACAGATACGCAGTATTTT.

The CDR3 loop is CASSSTSTGESPLHF. For the CDR3, the DNA is TGTGCCAGCAGCTCCACCTCGACAGGCGAGTCACCCCTCCACTTT. The rearrangement uses TRBV7-8 and TRBJ1-6; TRBD1 might be the D (6 bases). The CDR3 covers 15 residues. The germline CDR1 and CDR2 sequences are SGHVS and FQNEAQ. Trimming shortened V by 4 bases and J by 10 bases, and 17 bases separated the two germline ends.

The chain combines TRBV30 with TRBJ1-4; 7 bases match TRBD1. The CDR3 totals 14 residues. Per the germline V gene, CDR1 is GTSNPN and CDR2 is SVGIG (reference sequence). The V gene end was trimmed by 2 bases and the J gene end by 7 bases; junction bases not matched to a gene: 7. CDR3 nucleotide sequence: TGTGCCTGGAGTCAGGGCAGGGGGAGTGAAAAACTGTTTTTT. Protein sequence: CAWSQGRGSEKLFF.

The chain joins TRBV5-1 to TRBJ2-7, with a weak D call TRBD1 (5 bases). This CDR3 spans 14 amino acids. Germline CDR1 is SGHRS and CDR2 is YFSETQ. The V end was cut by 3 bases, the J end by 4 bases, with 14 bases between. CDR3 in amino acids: CASSSASSGYEQYF. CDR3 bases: TGCGCCAGCAGCTCCGCGTCCTCAGGGTACGAGCAGTACTTC.

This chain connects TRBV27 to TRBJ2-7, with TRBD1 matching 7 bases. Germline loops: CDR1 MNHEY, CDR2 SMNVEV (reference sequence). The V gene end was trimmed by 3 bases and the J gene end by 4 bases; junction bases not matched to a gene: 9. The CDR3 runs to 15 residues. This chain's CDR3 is CASSLTGTFGYEQYF. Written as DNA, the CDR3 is TGTGCCAGCAGTTTGACAGGGACCTTTGGGTACGAGCAGTACTTC.

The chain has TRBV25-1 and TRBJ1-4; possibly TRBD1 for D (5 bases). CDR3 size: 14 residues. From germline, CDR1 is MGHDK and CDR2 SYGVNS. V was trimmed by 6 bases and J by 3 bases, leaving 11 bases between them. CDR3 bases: TGTGCCAGCAGCTTTGGGGGTGCTAATGAAAAACTGTTTTTT. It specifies CASSFGGANEKLFF.

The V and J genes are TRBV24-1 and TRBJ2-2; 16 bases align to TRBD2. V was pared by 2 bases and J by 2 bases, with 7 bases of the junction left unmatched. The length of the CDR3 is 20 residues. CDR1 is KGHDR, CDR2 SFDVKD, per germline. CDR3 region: CATSDSGTSGRALNTGELFF. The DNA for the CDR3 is TGTGCCACCAGTGATTCGGGGACTAGCGGGAGGGCCCTAAACACCGGGGAGCTGTTTTTT.

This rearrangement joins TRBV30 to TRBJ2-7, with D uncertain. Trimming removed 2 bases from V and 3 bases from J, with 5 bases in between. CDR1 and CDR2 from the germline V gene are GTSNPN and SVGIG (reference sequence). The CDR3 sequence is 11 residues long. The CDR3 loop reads CAWSLYYEQYF. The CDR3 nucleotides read TGTGCCTGGAGTCTCTACTACGAGCAGTACTTC.

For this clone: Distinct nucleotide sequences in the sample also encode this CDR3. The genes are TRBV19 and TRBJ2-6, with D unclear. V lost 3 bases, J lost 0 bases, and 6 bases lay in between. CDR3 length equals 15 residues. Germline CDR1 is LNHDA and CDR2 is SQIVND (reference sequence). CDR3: CASSILSSGANVLTF. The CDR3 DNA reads TGTGCCAGTAGTATTCTGAGCTCTGGGGCCAACGTCCTGACTTTC.

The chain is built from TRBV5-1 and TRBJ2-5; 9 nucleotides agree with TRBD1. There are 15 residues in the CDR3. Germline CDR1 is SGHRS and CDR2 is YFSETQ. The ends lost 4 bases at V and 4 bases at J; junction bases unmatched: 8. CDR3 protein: CASSPVPGQGETQYF. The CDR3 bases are TGCGCCAGCAGCCCCGTCCCGGGACAGGGAGAGACCCAGTACTTC.

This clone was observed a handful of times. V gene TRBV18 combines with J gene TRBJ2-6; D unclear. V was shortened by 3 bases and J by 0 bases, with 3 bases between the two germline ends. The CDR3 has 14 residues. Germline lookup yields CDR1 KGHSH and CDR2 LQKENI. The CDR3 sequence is CASSPSSGANVLTF. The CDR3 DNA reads TGTGCCAGCTCACCGAGCTCTGGGGCCAACGTCCTGACTTTC.

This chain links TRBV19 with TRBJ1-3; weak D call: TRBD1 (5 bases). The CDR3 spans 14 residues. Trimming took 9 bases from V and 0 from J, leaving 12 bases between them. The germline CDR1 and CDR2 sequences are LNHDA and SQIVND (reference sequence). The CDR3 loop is CASAGALSGNTIYF. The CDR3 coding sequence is TGTGCCAGCGCCGGGGCACTCTCTGGAAACACCATATATTTT.